A selection of T cell receptor beta chains follows, all from one sample in a study of blood T cell repertoires in COVID-19. Data came from immunoSEQ multiplex PCR; TCRdb stores just in-frame clones and leaves some out. Found here are some 270,000 clones, just under 90% of them singletons; the top ten hold approximately 2%. The specimen was PBMCs or T cells enriched from blood (not recorded which). The source is a woman aged 55-75 years who had recovered from COVID-19. Each CDR3 is given with its conserved first and last residue. The order of the fields is V gene, clone size, D gene, J gene, CDR3 protein, CDR3 DNA. The D gene is left open where the match is weak. Only some rows state a clone size, as once, few, many or a class for expanded clones.

TRBV5-1	.	TRBD1	TRBJ1-1	CASSSSGTGATEAFF	TGCGCCAGCAGCTCAAGCGGGACAGGGGCCACTGAAGCTTTCTTT
TRBV7-2	.	TRBD1	TRBJ2-7	CASSSPGQGYEQYF	TGTGCCAGCAGCTCACCGGGACAGGGCTACGAGCAGTACTTC
TRBV28	.	TRBD1	TRBJ1-2	CASRPGQGFYGYTF	TGTGCCAGCAGACCGGGACAGGGATTTTATGGCTACACCTTC
TRBV18	.	TRBD1	TRBJ1-1	CASSATTGFNTEAFF	TGTGCCAGCTCAGCCACGACAGGGTTCAACACTGAAGCTTTCTTT
TRBV18	.	.	TRBJ1-2	CASSPYTGNDGYTF	TGTGCCAGCTCACCTTACACAGGGAATGATGGCTACACCTTC
TRBV4-1	once	.	TRBJ2-1	CASAGGNVYNEQFF	TGCGCCAGCGCCGGCGGGAACGTTTACAATGAGCAGTTCTTC
TRBV10-1	.	TRBD1	TRBJ2-5	CASSARTGGAWETQYF	TGCGCCAGCAGCGCTCGGACAGGGGGCGCTTGGGAGACCCAGTACTTC
TRBV3-1/TRBV3-2	.	TRBD2	TRBJ2-1	CASSQGLAGNEQFF	TGTGCCAGCAGCCAAGGACTAGCGGGAAATGAGCAGTTCTTC
TRBV12-3/TRBV12-4	.	TRBD1	TRBJ2-7	CASRPTGIYEQYF	TGTGCCAGCAGGCCGACAGGGATCTACGAGCAGTACTTC
TRBV9	few	TRBD2	TRBJ2-3	CASSVLAGTDTQYF	TGTGCCAGCAGCGTCCTAGCGGGAACAGATACGCAGTATTTT
TRBV7-9	.	TRBD1	TRBJ1-4	CASSPSRTGDEKLFF	TGTGCCAGCAGCCCATCAAGGACAGGGGACGAAAAACTGTTTTTT
TRBV9	.	TRBD1	TRBJ2-3	CASSYGQGAPDTQYF	TGTGCCAGCAGCTACGGACAGGGGGCACCAGATACGCAGTATTTT
TRBV28	.	.	TRBJ1-1	CASSLQGMPDTEAFF	TGTGCCAGCAGTTTACAGGGAATGCCGGACACTGAAGCTTTCTTT
TRBV25-1	.	TRBD2	TRBJ2-1	CASGVKVEREVYNEQFF	TGTGCCAGCGGAGTGAAGGTTGAGCGGGAGGTGTACAATGAGCAGTTCTTC
TRBV28	.	TRBD1	TRBJ1-1	CASNQDRAGTEAFF	TGTGCCAGCAACCAGGACAGGGCCGGCACTGAAGCTTTCTTT
TRBV25-1	.	TRBD1	TRBJ1-1	CASSQPGQVNTEAFF	TGTGCCAGCAGTCAGCCGGGACAGGTGAACACTGAAGCTTTCTTT
TRBV9	few	.	TRBJ1-5	CASSVGGSPNQPQHF	TGTGCCAGCAGCGTAGGCGGCAGCCCCAATCAGCCCCAGCATTTT
TRBV4-1	.	.	TRBJ1-2	CASSPLGTYGYTF	TGCGCCAGCAGCCCCCTGGGCACATATGGCTACACCTTC
TRBV28	.	.	TRBJ1-2	CASSYRDGYTF	TGTGCCAGCAGCTACAGGGATGGCTACACCTTC
TRBV25-1	.	.	TRBJ1-1	CASSVGGWNTEAFF	TGTGCCAGCAGTGTCGGCGGCTGGAACACTGAAGCTTTCTTT
TRBV3-1/TRBV3-2	.	TRBD1	TRBJ1-5	CASSLGQGPQPQHF	TGTGCCAGCAGCCTGGGACAGGGGCCTCAGCCCCAGCATTTT
TRBV4-1	.	TRBD2	TRBJ2-5	CASSLRLAGTQETQYF	TGCGCCAGCAGCCTTCGACTAGCGGGAACTCAAGAGACCCAGTACTTC
TRBV6-2/TRBV6-3	.	TRBD2	TRBJ2-1	CASSYSGGLADNEQFF	TGTGCCAGCAGTTACTCAGGGGGACTAGCGGACAATGAGCAGTTCTTC
TRBV18	few	TRBD1	TRBJ1-1	CASSTTQGGNTEAFF	TGTGCCAGCTCAACGACGCAGGGGGGGAACACTGAAGCTTTCTTT
TRBV5-1	.	TRBD2	TRBJ2-1	CASSLAFAGVGNEQFF	TGCGCCAGCAGCTTGGCCTTTGCGGGAGTCGGGAATGAGCAGTTCTTC
TRBV19	.	.	TRBJ2-1	CASSIGQGVSNEQFF	TGTGCCAGTAGTATCGGGCAGGGTGTAAGCAATGAGCAGTTCTTC
TRBV11-1	.	TRBD1	TRBJ1-1	CASSPRQGETEAFF	TGTGCCAGCAGCCCTCGACAGGGGGAGACTGAAGCTTTCTTT
TRBV14	.	.	TRBJ2-7	CASSRDWGAYEQYF	TGTGCCAGCAGCCGGGACTGGGGGGCCTACGAGCAGTACTTC
TRBV11-3	.	.	TRBJ1-1	CASRLRGHPRGEAFF	TGTGCCAGCAGACTCAGGGGACACCCGAGGGGTGAAGCTTTCTTT
TRBV28	.	.	TRBJ1-6	CASSKQLGAPSPLHF	TGTGCCAGCAGTAAGCAGTTGGGGGCCCCTTCACCCCTCCACTTT
TRBV2	.	.	TRBJ1-5	CASSASQPQHF	TGTGCCAGCAGTGCCTCTCAGCCCCAGCATTTT
TRBV5-5	once	.	TRBJ1-5	CASSQRGGQPQHF	TGTGCCAGCAGCCAGAGGGGGGGACAGCCCCAGCATTTT
TRBV2	few	TRBD1	TRBJ1-3	CASSEVLGTGGNTIYF	TGTGCCAGCAGTGAAGTTTTAGGGACAGGGGGAAACACCATATATTTT
TRBV28	.	TRBD1	TRBJ2-7	CASSLGTGGGSYEQYF	TGTGCCAGCAGTCTCGGGACAGGGGGGGGTTCCTACGAGCAGTACTTC
TRBV30	once	TRBD2	TRBJ2-1	CASTPGLAAYEQFF	TGTGCCTCAACTCCGGGACTAGCGGCTTATGAGCAGTTCTTC
TRBV11-2	.	.	TRBJ2-7	CASSPRQPGVYEQYF	TGTGCCAGCAGCCCCAGACAGCCGGGAGTCTACGAGCAGTACTTC
TRBV20-1	.	TRBD2	TRBJ2-5	CSASKAGGLLETQYF	TGCAGTGCTAGTAAAGCGGGGGGGCTTTTGGAGACCCAGTACTTC
TRBV11-3	.	TRBD2	TRBJ2-2	CASSSPSGREKNTGELFF	TGTGCCAGCAGCTCCCCTAGCGGGAGGGAAAAGAACACCGGGGAGCTGTTTTTT
TRBV2	.	TRBD2	TRBJ2-5	CASILGLAGGQETQYF	TGTGCCAGCATTCTCGGACTAGCGGGGGGTCAAGAGACCCAGTACTTC
TRBV11-3	.	.	TRBJ1-1	CASSISRGKAFF	TGTGCCAGCAGCATCAGTCGAGGGAAAGCTTTCTTT
TRBV2	.	.	TRBJ1-3	CASSEFRSSGNTIYF	TGTGCCAGCAGTGAGTTCCGCAGCTCTGGAAACACCATATATTTT
TRBV5-1	.	TRBD2	TRBJ2-2	CASSGGLAGHTGELFF	TGCGCCAGCAGCGGGGGACTAGCGGGGCACACCGGGGAGCTGTTTTTT
TRBV6-4	.	.	TRBJ1-6	CASSASKSGNSPLHF	TGTGCCAGCAGTGCATCTAAGTCGGGGAATTCACCCCTCCACTTT
TRBV7-3	.	.	TRBJ1-1	CASSFRQNTEAFF	TGTGCCAGCAGCTTCCGACAGAACACTGAAGCTTTCTTT
TRBV30	once	TRBD2	TRBJ2-5	CAWTGGRPGETQYF	TGTGCCTGGACAGGCGGGAGACCCGGGGAGACCCAGTACTTC
TRBV18	.	TRBD2	TRBJ2-7	CASSPGLAGAYEQYF	TGTGCCAGCTCACCGGGACTAGCGGGAGCCTACGAGCAGTACTTC
TRBV5-4	.	.	TRBJ1-2	CASSLDRPSYGYTF	TGTGCCAGCAGCTTGGACAGGCCCTCCTATGGCTACACCTTC
TRBV30	once	.	TRBJ1-6	CAWSWGVGSPLHF	TGTGCCTGGAGTTGGGGAGTGGGTTCACCCCTCCACTTT
TRBV5-1	.	TRBD1	TRBJ1-1	CASSLQGAVTEAFF	TGCGCCAGCAGCTTACAGGGGGCGGTCACTGAAGCTTTCTTT
TRBV5-1	.	.	TRBJ2-5	CASSTLTEETQYF	TGCGCCAGCAGCACCCTGACAGAAGAGACCCAGTACTTC
TRBV5-4	.	.	TRBJ1-2	CASSLAPGPTGYGYTF	TGTGCCAGCAGCTTGGCTCCGGGCCCCACGGGGTATGGCTACACCTTC
TRBV7-9	.	.	TRBJ2-4	CASSSPSLAKNIQYF	TGTGCCAGCAGCTCCCCTTCACTAGCCAAAAACATTCAGTACTTC
TRBV6-1	.	.	TRBJ2-7	CASSEEGRREQYF	TGTGCCAGCAGTGAAGAAGGGAGACGCGAGCAGTACTTC
TRBV12-3/TRBV12-4	.	.	TRBJ2-3	CASRHQRTQYF	TGTGCCAGCAGACATCAGCGGACGCAGTATTTT
TRBV11-3	.	TRBD2	TRBJ2-1	CASSLRSSGGRMDEQFF	TGTGCCAGCAGCTTAAGGTCTAGCGGGGGCCGAATGGATGAGCAGTTCTTC